This entry describes one T cell receptor beta chain. The sample comes from a study of cytomegalovirus exposure and HLA in healthy donors. The PCR had 60 Vbeta and 13 Jbeta primers. Profiling relied on immunoSEQ multiplex PCR, and the TCRdb table lists in-frame clones only, not all of them. The data show about 120,000 clones, with 75% to 90% seen just once and around 8% held by the top ten. V lost 0 bases and J 4 bases, leaving 13 bases between the germline ends. Per germline, CDR1 LNHNV and CDR2 YYDKDF (reference sequence). The CDR3 length is 16 residues. This chain joins TRBV15 and TRBJ1-3, with D possibly being TRBD1 (5 bases). The sequence derives from a female donor in good health and CMV-seropositive. Sequencing was performed on PBMCs. The CDR3 DNA is TGTGCCACCAGCAGAGAGGCGGGGACGTCCGGAAACACCATATATTTT. This translates into CATSREAGTSGNTIYF. Combining the CDR3 with reference TRBV15 and TRBJ1-3 gives the whole variable domain DAMVIQNPRYQVTQFGKPVTLSCSQTLNHNVMYWYQQKSSQAPKLLFHYYDKDFNNEADTPDNFQSRRPNTSFCFLDIRSPGLGDTAMYLCATSREAGTSGNTIYFGEGSWLTVV.